The T cell receptor (beta chain) described here comes from a study of regulatory T cells in long-lasting Graves disease. Time point: persistent/refractory GD, antithyroid drugs over 5 years with positive TRAb. RNA from PBMCs was the source of the TCR library. About this clonotype: Its antigen is not identified.

CDR3 length: 15 amino acids. Germline CDR1 and CDR2: LGHNA and YNFKEQ. The ends were cut back, 0 bases at V and 2 bases at J, with 9 bases in the middle. Study-level results: Persistent disease showed a preference for TRBV28, TRBJ1-2 and TRBJ2-5. Results may be inaccurate due to the small sample size. Among persistent patients, a larger number of public clonotypes were shared (over 2,500) than among newly diagnosed patients (under 1,000).

Libraries of TCR beta came from iRepertoire HTBI primers plus Arm-PCR of CDR3 regions. In the original analysis: Throughout the samples, researchers identified 60 to 70 TRBV and roughly 13 TRBJ segments. TCRdb processed the multiplex PCR reads anew with MiXCR; each CDR3 protein has one entry. The V and J calls reflect TCRdb's pipeline rather than the authors' work. The profile shows 700,000 or so distinct CDR3 sequences, 30% of them singletons. This sequence was found in a female donor with Graves disease. V is TRBV4-2 and J is TRBJ2-3; D is undetermined. Sequences were derived from peripheral blood mononuclear cells (PBMCs), sampled when the disease was refractory, from a patient treated with antithyroid drugs. DNA for the CDR3: TGTGCCAGCAGCCAAGAGGCTATCACCACAGATACGCAGTATTTT. Translating gives CASSQEAITTDTQYF.